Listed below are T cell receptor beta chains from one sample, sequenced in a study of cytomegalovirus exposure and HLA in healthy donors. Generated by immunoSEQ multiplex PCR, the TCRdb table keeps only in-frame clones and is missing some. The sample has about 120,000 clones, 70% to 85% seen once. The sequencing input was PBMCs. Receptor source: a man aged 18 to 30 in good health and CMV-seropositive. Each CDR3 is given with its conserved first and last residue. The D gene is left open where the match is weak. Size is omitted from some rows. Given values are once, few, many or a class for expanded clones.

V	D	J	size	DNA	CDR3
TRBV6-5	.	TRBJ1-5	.	TGTGCCAGCAGTTCACGGCAGCGGGGGCGGCAGCCCCAGCATTTT	CASSSRQRGRQPQHF
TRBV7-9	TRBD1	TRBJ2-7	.	TGTGCCAGCAGCTTAGGGGACAGGCTCTACGAGCAGTACTTC	CASSLGDRLYEQYF
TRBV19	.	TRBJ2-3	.	TGTGCCACCCGTCCCCCGGACAGCAAACTCACAGATACGCAGTATTTT	CATRPPDSKLTDTQYF
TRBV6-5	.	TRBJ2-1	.	TGTGCCAGCAGTACCCGGACTGGGGACAATGAGCAGTTCTTC	CASSTRTGDNEQFF
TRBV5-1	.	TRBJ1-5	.	TGCGCCAGCAGCTCCTCGGCAGGGGATAATCAGCCCCAGCATTTT	CASSSSAGDNQPQHF
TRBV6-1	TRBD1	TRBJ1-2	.	TGTGCCAGCAGTGGTGTGGGACAGGGGGCGGGACACTATGGCTACACCTTC	CASSGVGQGAGHYGYTF
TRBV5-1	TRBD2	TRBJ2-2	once	TGCGCCAGCAGCCCCGGACTAGCGGGGGCCGCCGGGGAGCTGTTTTTT	CASSPGLAGAAGELFF
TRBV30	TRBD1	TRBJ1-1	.	TGTGCCTGGAGTACATTAGGACAGGGCGGGAACACTGAAGCTTTCTTT	CAWSTLGQGGNTEAFF
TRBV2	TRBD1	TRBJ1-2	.	TGTGCCAGCAGTGAGTACGGGACAGGATATGGCTACACCTTC	CASSEYGTGYGYTF
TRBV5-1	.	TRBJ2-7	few	TGCGCCAGCAGGGACATCCCCTACGAGCAGTACTTC	CASRDIPYEQYF